Included here is one T cell receptor beta chain sequence, with context. The CDR3 spans 14 residues. Germline trimming cut 4 bases from V and 7 bases from J; bases unmatched to any gene: 8. Germline V gene data show CDR1 as SEHNR and CDR2 as FQNEAQ (reference sequence). These data are taken from a study of blood T cell repertoires in COVID-19. About the study: The cDNA or gDNA used as material had been derived from T cells, B-cell-depleted T cells, or PBMCs.

Authors' methods: Reference gene primer amplification yielded estimated nucleated cell counts. Sequencing was performed with immunoSEQ multiplex PCR; in TCRdb, only in-frame clones are kept and a portion is missing. The V and J calls and clone size were taken over from that table, and D and trimming were inferred from the DNA. Found here are about 68,000 clones, approximately 88% of them singletons; the top ten hold around 2%. Source material: peripheral blood. The clonotype was recovered from a human donor in a cohort sampled during active COVID-19. The V gene is TRBV7-9, the J gene TRBJ2-7; 9 bases map to TRBD2. In nucleotides, the CDR3 is TGTGCCAGCAGCTCGCTGGGCGGGAGGGGAGAGCAGTACTTC. This gives the protein CASSSLGGRGEQYF.